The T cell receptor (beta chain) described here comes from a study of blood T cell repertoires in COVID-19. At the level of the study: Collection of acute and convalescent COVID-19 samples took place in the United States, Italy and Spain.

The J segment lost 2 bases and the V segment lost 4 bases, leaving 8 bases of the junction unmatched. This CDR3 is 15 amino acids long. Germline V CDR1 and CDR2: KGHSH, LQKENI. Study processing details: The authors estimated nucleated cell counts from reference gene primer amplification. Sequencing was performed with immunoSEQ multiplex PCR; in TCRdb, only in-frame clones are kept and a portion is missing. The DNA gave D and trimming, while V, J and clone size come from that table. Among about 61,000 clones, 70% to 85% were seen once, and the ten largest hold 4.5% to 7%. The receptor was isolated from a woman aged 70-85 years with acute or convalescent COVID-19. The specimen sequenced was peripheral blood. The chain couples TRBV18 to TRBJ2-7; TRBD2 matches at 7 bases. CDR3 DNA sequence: TGTGCCAGCTCACGCCTTTCGGGGGGAGCCTACGAGCAGTACTTC. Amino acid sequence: CASSRLSGGAYEQYF.